Listed below are T cell receptor beta chains from one sample, sequenced in a study of blood T cell repertoires in COVID-19. The protocol was immunoSEQ multiplex PCR, while the TCRdb copy is restricted to in-frame clones and leaves out a portion. The data contain 50,000 to 60,000 clones, 88% of them singletons. Sequenced material: peripheral blood. These receptors came from a man aged 60 to 75 with active COVID-19. Both conserved end residues are part of each CDR3. The order of the fields is clone size, D gene, J gene, V gene, CDR3 DNA, CDR3 protein. The D gene is left open where the match is weak. Only some rows state a clone size, as once, few, many or a class for expanded clones.

>NA|TRBD2|TRBJ2-1|TRBV7-9
TGTGCCAGCGGCAGCGGGAGGGGTGAGCAGTTCTTC
CASGSGRGEQFF
>NA|TRBD1|TRBJ2-2|TRBV14
TGTGCCAGCAGCGCAATCCGCTGGGACAGTGGTTGGACCGGGGAGCTGTTTTTT
CASSAIRWDSGWTGELFF
>NA|NA|TRBJ1-1|TRBV6-5
TGTGCCAGCACTCTGGGGGACACAAGCACTGAAGCTTTCTTT
CASTLGDTSTEAFF
>NA|NA|TRBJ2-7|TRBV15
TGTGCCACCAGCACCGCCGGGGGAAGCTACGAGCAGTACTTC
CATSTAGGSYEQYF
>once|TRBD2|TRBJ2-7|TRBV11-2
TGTGCCAGCAGCTTAGGAGGCGGGAGGCGCTCCTACGAGCAGTACTTC
CASSLGGGRRSYEQYF
>NA|NA|TRBJ2-7|TRBV2
TGTGCCAGCAGTGAAGGGCGTACTAGTTGGTCCTACGAGCAGTACTTC
CASSEGRTSWSYEQYF
>once|NA|TRBJ1-2|TRBV5-1
TGCGCCAGCAGCCGCGCGGGGTATCCGCCCCACGCCTTC
CASSRAGYPPHAF
>NA|NA|TRBJ2-5|TRBV12-3/TRBV12-4
TGTGCCAGCAGCCCCGGGGAATGGGAGACCCAGTACTTC
CASSPGEWETQYF
>NA|TRBD1|TRBJ1-4|TRBV9
TGTGCCAGCAGCGTATCGGCAGGGGGCTTGGGAGCTAATGAAAAACTGTTTTTT
CASSVSAGGLGANEKLFF
>NA|NA|TRBJ2-3|TRBV20-1
TGCAGTGCTAGTCCAGATCGGGGTGCTTGGGATACGCAGTATTTT
CSASPDRGAWDTQYF
>NA|NA|TRBJ2-4|TRBV28
TGTGCCAGCAGTCCCCGGTATCCTCGAGGAAACATTCAGTACTTC
CASSPRYPRGNIQYF
>NA|TRBD1|TRBJ2-3|TRBV5-1
TGCGCCAGCAGCTTTCGGACAGGGGGCGGGACAGATACGCAGTATTTT
CASSFRTGGGTDTQYF
>NA|TRBD2|TRBJ2-1|TRBV28
TGTGCCAGCAGTCCTCAGACTAGCAGAGACAATGAGCAGTTCTTC
CASSPQTSRDNEQFF
>NA|NA|TRBJ2-2|TRBV7-3
TGTGCCAGCAGCTTTAGTCCTACAGGCGGGGAGCTGTTTTTT
CASSFSPTGGELFF
>NA|NA|TRBJ1-3|TRBV9
TGTGCCAGCAGCGTAGGTGGGGGGGCGCTGGGAAACACCATATATTTT
CASSVGGGALGNTIYF
>NA|NA|TRBJ2-1|TRBV5-1
TGCGCCAGCAGCCTGCCAACTAGCTCCTACAATGAGCAGTTCTTC
CASSLPTSSYNEQFF
>NA|TRBD2|TRBJ2-5|TRBV18
TGTGCCAGCTCACTCTGGACTAGCGGGCAAGAGACCCAGTACTTC
CASSLWTSGQETQYF
>once|TRBD1|TRBJ2-7|TRBV18
TGTGCCAGCTCACCCGGGACAGGGGAGTTTGAGCAGTACTTC
CASSPGTGEFEQYF
>NA|NA|TRBJ2-5|TRBV5-1
TGCGCCAGCAGCTTGGAATCTATCTTCCAAGAGACCCAGTACTTC
CASSLESIFQETQYF
>once|TRBD2|TRBJ2-1|TRBV24-1
TGTGCCACCAGTCACGGGAGGGTTTGGGATGAGCAGTTCTTC
CATSHGRVWDEQFF
>NA|TRBD1|TRBJ2-3|TRBV27
TGTGCCAGCACCCAGACAGGGTTCAGTACGCAGTATTTT
CASTQTGFSTQYF
>NA|TRBD1|TRBJ2-1|TRBV7-2
TGTGCCAGCAGCTTAACCGGGACAGGGGGTTACAATGAGCAGTTCTTC
CASSLTGTGGYNEQFF
>NA|TRBD1|TRBJ1-1|TRBV10-3
TGTGCCACCACAGGGGCTCAGGGAAACACTGAAGCTTTCTTT
CATTGAQGNTEAFF
>NA|TRBD1|TRBJ2-1|TRBV29-1
TGCAGCGTTGACCTACAGGGGGCGAGTGGTGAGCAGTTCTTC
CSVDLQGASGEQFF
>NA|NA|TRBJ1-1|TRBV27
TGTGCCAGCTTCACCGAGAGGGGGGGGAGGATGACTGAAGCTTTCTTT
CASFTERGGRMTEAFF
>NA|NA|TRBJ1-2|TRBV6-5
TGTGCCAGCAGGGTACAGGTGAATGGGCCCTATGGCTACACCTTC
CASRVQVNGPYGYTF
>NA|TRBD2|TRBJ2-5|TRBV24-1
TGTGCCACCAGTGATGGACTAGCGGGAGGGTCCCAAGAGACCCAGTACTTC
CATSDGLAGGSQETQYF
>few|NA|TRBJ2-3|TRBV24-1
TGTGCCACCAGTGCCACAGCGGAGAGCACAGATACGCAGTATTTT
CATSATAESTDTQYF
>NA|TRBD2|TRBJ2-1|TRBV19
TGTGCCAGTAGAGTAGGACTAGCGGGACCCTACAATGAGCAGTTCTTC
CASRVGLAGPYNEQFF
>few|NA|TRBJ2-7|TRBV4-1
TGCGCCAGCAGCCAAGAATCCGTCCTCGAGCAGTACTTC
CASSQESVLEQYF
>NA|NA|TRBJ2-7|TRBV7-8
TGTGCCAGCAGCTTAGGGTTGAGTTACGAGCAGTACTTC
CASSLGLSYEQYF
>NA|TRBD2|TRBJ2-7|TRBV19
TGTGCCAGTAGCCCGAGGACTAGCGGGTCCTACGAGCAGTACTTC
CASSPRTSGSYEQYF
>NA|TRBD2|TRBJ2-2|TRBV11-3
TGTGCCAGCAGCGCCCGGACTAGCGGGGGAACCGGGGAGCTGTTTTTT
CASSARTSGGTGELFF
>NA|NA|TRBJ2-3|TRBV2
TGTGCCAGCCCTAAAAGCGAGGTCAGCACAGATACGCAGTATTTT
CASPKSEVSTDTQYF
>NA|TRBD1|TRBJ2-7|TRBV7-6
TGTGCCAGCAGCTTCGGACAGGGGGCGGCTAGCGGGACCTCCTACGAGCAGTACTTC
CASSFGQGAASGTSYEQYF
>once|NA|TRBJ2-5|TRBV29-1
TGCAGCGTTGTGACAGACCTCCAAGAGACCCAGTACTTC
CSVVTDLQETQYF
>NA|TRBD2|TRBJ2-7|TRBV7-3
TGTGCCAGCAGCTTAGAAGCGCGGCTAGCGGATTCCTACGAGCAGTACTTC
CASSLEARLADSYEQYF
>NA|TRBD1|TRBJ1-2|TRBV20-1
TGCAGTGCTAGTTGGGACAGGGCGGGGGGCTACACCTTC
CSASWDRAGGYTF
>NA|NA|TRBJ1-6|TRBV12-3/TRBV12-4
TGTGCCAGCAGTCCCTCCCCTAATTCACCCCTCCACTTT
CASSPSPNSPLHF
>NA|TRBD2|TRBJ2-1|TRBV10-1
TGCGCCAGCGGGGTTAGCGGGAGGGGAAATGAGCAGTTCTTC
CASGVSGRGNEQFF
>once|TRBD2|TRBJ2-3|TRBV11-3
TGTGCCAGCAGCTTGGGACTAGAGGAGGATACGCAGTATTTT
CASSLGLEEDTQYF
>once|TRBD1|TRBJ2-7|TRBV10-1
TGCGCCAGCAGTGACTCCAGGACAGGGGCCCACGAGCAGTACTTC
CASSDSRTGAHEQYF
>NA|TRBD2|TRBJ2-5|TRBV9
TGTGCCAGCAGCGAGACTCTAGCGGGGTGGGAGACCCAGTACTTC
CASSETLAGWETQYF
>NA|TRBD2|TRBJ2-1|TRBV11-3
TGTGCCAGCAGCATGGGGACTAGCGGGAGAGGGAATGAGCAGTTCTTC
CASSMGTSGRGNEQFF
>NA|NA|TRBJ2-6|TRBV27
TGTGCCAGCAGGGAGGTTAGCGCCGGGGCCAACGTCCTGACTTTC
CASREVSAGANVLTF
>NA|TRBD1|TRBJ2-5|TRBV7-9
TGTGCCAGCAGCCGATTGACAGGGGATAGAGAGACCCAGTACTTC
CASSRLTGDRETQYF
>NA|NA|TRBJ2-1|TRBV5-6
TGTGCCAGCAGCTGGGCGGCGGGAACCTACAATGAGCAGTTCTTC
CASSWAAGTYNEQFF
>NA|TRBD2|TRBJ2-1|TRBV10-1
TGCGCCAGCAGTGGGGGAGTAGCGGGAGTTGAGCAGTTCTTC
CASSGGVAGVEQFF
>NA|NA|TRBJ1-1|TRBV20-1
TGCAGTGCAGCCCCGAACACTGAAGCTTTCTTT
CSAAPNTEAFF
>NA|TRBD2|TRBJ2-1|TRBV27
TGTGCCAGCAGTCGGATTAGCGGGAATGAGCAGTTCTTC
CASSRISGNEQFF
>once|TRBD2|TRBJ2-6|TRBV10-2
TGCGCCAGCAGTGATAGAGTAGCGGGAATCTCTGGGGCCAACGTCCTGACTTTC
CASSDRVAGISGANVLTF
>NA|TRBD1|TRBJ2-7|TRBV6-5
TGTGCCAGCAGTTACGTTCGGGGACAGCCGGGCGAGCAGTACTTC
CASSYVRGQPGEQYF
>once|TRBD1|TRBJ1-2|TRBV4-1
TGCGCCAGCAGCCAAGATCCCGGGACAGGGGGAAAGGGTGGCTACACCTTC
CASSQDPGTGGKGGYTF
>NA|NA|TRBJ2-1|TRBV10-3
TGTGCCATCAGTGAGCAGGCCGCCGAACGCACGGTTCAGTTCTTC
CAISEQAAERTVQFF
>NA|TRBD1|TRBJ1-3|TRBV2
TGTGCCACCCCCGACAGGGTAGGAAACACCATATATTTT
CATPDRVGNTIYF
>once|NA|TRBJ2-1|TRBV2
TGTGCCAGCAGTGAAACAGGGGGGGGCTACAATGAGCAGTTCTTC
CASSETGGGYNEQFF
>NA|NA|TRBJ2-7|TRBV7-9
TGTGCCAGCAGCTCACTCCCCCATGAAAACCCCCGACTCTACGAGCAGTACTTC
CASSSLPHENPRLYEQYF
>NA|TRBD2|TRBJ2-5|TRBV28
TGTGCCAGCAGTTTAAGGACTAGCGGGAGGCAGCGCTCAGAGACCCAGTACTTC
CASSLRTSGRQRSETQYF
>NA|TRBD2|TRBJ2-1|TRBV27
TGTGCCAGCAGTAAGACTAGCGAAGGGCTCTACAATGAGCAGTTCTTC
CASSKTSEGLYNEQFF